The present T cell receptor beta chain was sequenced within a study of graft-versus-host responses after intestinal transplantation. The overall study: Anti-thymocyte globulin was used for induction in all recipients, who then took tacrolimus and steroids for around 3 years. Study findings and constraints: Peak circulating GvH clone levels tracked with early post-transplant HvG declines. Investigators detected GvH clones in recipient marrow, with some emerging earlier in ileum or blood. Allograft clonal ratios (graft-versus-host to host-versus-graft) were high in patients who had graft-donor T cell macrochimerism.

Per the germline V gene, CDR1 is KGHSH and CDR2 is LQKENI. V lost 1 base to trimming and J lost 3 bases, with 6 bases between them. The CDR3 sequence is 13 residues long. Clones were sequenced by immunoSEQ multiplex PCR, and TCRdb holds only the in-frame ones, with some missing. The sample includes 50,000 to 80,000 clones, 90% to 95% of them seen just once. The sample holds one count of this clone. Its antigen remains unknown. This receptor was obtained from a human donor who was the organ donor for an intestinal transplant. The sample in question was unstimulated CD8+ T cells sorted from spleen or lymph node cells, obtained before transplant. V usage is TRBV18 and J usage is TRBJ2-5; D is possibly TRBD1 (5 bases). The CDR3 protein is CASSPLTEETQYF. The DNA of the CDR3 is TGTGCCAGCTCACCACTGACAGAAGAGACCCAGTACTTC.